These 17 T cell receptor beta chains were sequenced from one sample in a study of cytomegalovirus exposure and HLA in healthy donors. The PCR contained 60 Vbeta and 13 Jbeta primers. The method was immunoSEQ multiplex PCR; TCRdb's version includes in-frame clones alone and lacks a portion of them. The profile shows fewer than 250,000 clones, approximately 70% of them singletons. The sequenced sample was PBMCs. The receptors were gathered from a woman under 40 in good health and CMV-seropositive.

This clone was seen once. The rearrangement links TRBV10-1 to TRBJ2-3; 14 bases fit TRBD2. The V gene end was trimmed by 8 bases and the J gene end by 1 base; junction bases not matched to a gene: 5. Germline V gene sequence: CDR1 WNHNN, CDR2 SYGVQD (reference sequence). The CDR3 runs to 16 residues. This chain's CDR3 is CASESGLAGGTDTQYF. Here the CDR3 DNA reads TGCGCCAGCGAGTCGGGACTAGCGGGAGGCACAGATACGCAGTATTTT.

The chain combines TRBV7-6 with TRBJ2-2, with TRBD2 identical over 11 bases. CDR3 length: 16 amino acids. Per the germline V gene, CDR1 is SGHVS and CDR2 is FNYEAQ. The trim removed 5 bases at V and 7 bases at J, leaving 9 bases unmatched. The CDR3 DNA follows: TGTGCCAGCAGCCCCCCGACTAGCGGGATAATCGGGGAGCTGTTTTTT. Residues: CASSPPTSGIIGELFF.

A single count supports this clone. The rearrangement joins TRBV5-4 to TRBJ1-2; TRBD1 might be the D (5 bases). CDR1 is SGHNT, CDR2 YYREEE, per germline (reference sequence). This CDR3 region has 15 residues. V lost 2 bases and J lost 4, with 15 bases in between. CDR3 sequence: CASSFVGLSGYGYTF. As DNA, the CDR3 is TGTGCCAGCAGCTTTGTGGGGCTGTCGGGCTATGGCTACACCTTC.

This clone was seen a few times. This rearrangement joins TRBV7-8 to TRBJ2-7, with TRBD2 as a possible D gene (5 bases). V was cut by 1 base and J by 0 bases, with 10 bases left in between. The CDR3 consists of 15 residues. Germline CDR1 is SGHVS and CDR2 is FQNEAQ. The CDR3 region is CASSLGGSNSYEQYF. The CDR3 bases are TGTGCCAGCAGCTTAGGAGGGAGCAACTCCTACGAGCAGTACTTC.

CDR3 DNA sequence: TGCAGTGGGGGGGCAGGGGGCGGAGGAACTGAAGCTTTCTTT. This encodes CSGGAGGGGTEAFF. The chain uses TRBV29-1 and TRBJ1-1; TRBD1 agrees at 8 bases. Germline values: CDR1 SQVTM, CDR2 ANQGSEA. This CDR3 comprises 14 residues.

This rearrangement joins TRBV6-6 to TRBJ2-7; TRBD1 matches 9 bases. The junction had 6 bases not matched to a gene; V was cut back by 4 bases and J by 2 bases. CDR3 length: 15 residues. Germline CDR1 MNHNY, CDR2 SVGAGI (reference sequence). In DNA, the CDR3 is TGTGCCAGCAGTTTGGCGACAGGGGGAGCCTACGAGCAGTACTTC. This encodes CASSLATGGAYEQYF.

This clone occurred a few times. V gene TRBV11-3 combines with J gene TRBJ2-7; TRBD2 matches 8 bases. CDR1 SGHNT and CDR2 YENEEA come from the germline V gene. V lost 3 bases and J lost 0; bases outside the gene matches: 1. This CDR3 region has 14 residues. DNA for the CDR3: TGTGCCAGCAGCTTTAGCGGGGACTCCTACGAGCAGTACTTC. This gives the protein CASSFSGDSYEQYF.

The chain is built from TRBV13 and TRBJ2-7; 12 bases match TRBD2. The CDR3 loop spans 16 amino acids. Germline CDR1 and CDR2: PRHDT and FYEKMQ (reference sequence). The V and J ends lost 8 bases and 3 bases, in that order; junction bases with no gene match: 11. CDR3 region: CASGTTRTSGIYEQYF. In DNA form, the CDR3 reads TGTGCCAGCGGCACCACTCGGACTAGCGGGATCTACGAGCAGTACTTC.

The chain combines TRBV6-5 with TRBJ1-2; D unresolved. The V end lost 2 bases, the J end lost 3 bases, and 7 bases lay between the germline ends. Germline V gene data show CDR1 as MNHEY and CDR2 as SVGAGI. The CDR3 spans 13 residues. The CDR3 DNA sequence: TGTGCCAGCAGTTACGAGCGGGACTATGGCTACACCTTC. It yields the protein CASSYERDYGYTF.

This chain links TRBV18 with TRBJ1-3, with D possibly being TRBD1 (5 bases). This CDR3 is built from 15 residues. Trimming removed 6 bases at V and 2 bases at J, with 14 bases between. The germline V gene has CDR1 KGHSH and CDR2 LQKENI. For the CDR3, the DNA is TGTGCCAGCTCTCCCGACAGTATCGCTGGAAACACCATATATTTT. Its translation is CASSPDSIAGNTIYF.

This clone was seen a single time. The chain carries TRBV14 and TRBJ2-7; TRBD2 might be the D (6 bases). Trimming cost V 0 bases and J 3 bases, with 12 bases left between them. This CDR3 is built from 15 residues. The V gene's germline CDR1 is SGHDN and CDR2 FVKESK. DNA for the CDR3: TGTGCCAGCAGCCAAGATCGGGGACTGTTCTACGAGCAGTACTTC. The encoded protein is CASSQDRGLFYEQYF. Full variable domain (missing parts from reference TRBV14 and TRBJ2-7): EAGVTQFPSHSVIEKGQTVTLRCDPISGHDNLYWYRRVMGKEIKFLLHFVKESKQDESGMPNNRFLAERTGGTYSTLKVQPAELEDSGVYFCASSQDRGLFYEQYFGPGTRLTVT.

This clone showed up just once. This chain links TRBV5-1 with TRBJ2-7, with D uncertain. With 7 bases removed from V and 1 base from J, the gap between germline ends came to 12 bases. This CDR3 spans 13 amino acids. The germline V gene has CDR1 SGHRS and CDR2 YFSETQ. In DNA, the CDR3 is TGCGCCAGCCGAGACACGGTGTCCTACGAGCAGTACTTC. This sequence encodes CASRDTVSYEQYF.

This sequence joins TRBV9 and TRBJ2-7; TRBD2 aligns across 9 bases. V shed 4 bases, J shed 4 bases, and the junction held 3 bases outside the gene matches. This CDR3 has 13 amino acids. The V gene's germline CDR1 is SGDLS and CDR2 YYNGEE. The DNA for the CDR3 is TGTGCCAGCAGCCTAACTAGCGGGTACGAGCAGTACTTC. Encoded protein: CASSLTSGYEQYF.

This clone was recorded only once. This sequence joins TRBV6-4 and TRBJ2-1, with D perhaps matching TRBD2 (5 bases). Trimming took 2 bases from V and 5 from J, leaving 13 bases between them. The germline V gene has CDR1 MRHNA and CDR2 SNTAGT. This CDR3 contains 15 residues. This CDR3 is CASSDGYSENNEQFF. CDR3 nucleotides: TGTGCCAGCAGTGACGGGTATAGCGAGAACAATGAGCAGTTCTTC.

J is TRBJ1-1 and V is TRBV5-1; TRBD1 matches 7 bases. Trimming cost V 4 bases and J 11 bases; bases outside gene matches: 20. From germline, CDR1 is SGHRS and CDR2 YFSETQ. CDR3 size: 16 residues. CDR3 loop: CASSLDTGTVSGIAFF. In nucleotides, the CDR3 is TGCGCCAGCAGCCTAGATACCGGGACAGTATCCGGGATTGCTTTCTTT. The variable domain in full, with the rest retrieved from reference TRBV5-1 and TRBJ1-1, is KAGVTQTPRYLIKTRGQQVTLSCSPISGHRSVSWYQQTPGQGLQFLFEYFSETQRNKGNFPGRFSGRQFSNSRSEMNVSTLELGDSALYLCASSLDTGTVSGIAFFGQGTRLTVV.

This clone was counted a single time. The chain links TRBV28 to TRBJ1-1; D is uncertain. The germline CDR1 and CDR2 sequences are MDHEN and SYDVKM. This CDR3 region has 16 residues. The V gene lost 1 base and the J gene lost 1 base, with 13 bases spanning the gap. The CDR3 protein is CASSLSKLGRNTEAFF. DNA for the CDR3: TGTGCCAGCAGTTTATCAAAGTTGGGGAGGAACACTGAAGCTTTCTTT.

The chain couples TRBV7-8 to TRBJ1-2, with a possible D match to TRBD1 (6 bases). From germline, CDR1 is SGHVS and CDR2 FQNEAQ. The CDR3 runs to 13 residues. The V gene lost 6 bases and the J gene lost 7 bases, with 15 bases spanning the gap. As DNA, the CDR3 is TGTGCCAGCAGTTTCGCGGGGGGCTGTGGCTACACCTTC. Translation: CASSFAGGCGYTF.